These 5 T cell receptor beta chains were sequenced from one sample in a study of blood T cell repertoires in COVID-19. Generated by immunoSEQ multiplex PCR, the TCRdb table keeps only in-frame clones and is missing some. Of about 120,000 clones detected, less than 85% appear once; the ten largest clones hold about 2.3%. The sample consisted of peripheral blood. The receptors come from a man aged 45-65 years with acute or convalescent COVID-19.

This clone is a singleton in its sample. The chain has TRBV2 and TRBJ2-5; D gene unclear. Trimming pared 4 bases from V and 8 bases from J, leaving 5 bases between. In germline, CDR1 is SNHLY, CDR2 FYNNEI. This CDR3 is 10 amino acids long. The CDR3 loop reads CASSAQTQYF. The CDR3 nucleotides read TGTGCCAGCAGTGCCCAAACCCAGTACTTC.

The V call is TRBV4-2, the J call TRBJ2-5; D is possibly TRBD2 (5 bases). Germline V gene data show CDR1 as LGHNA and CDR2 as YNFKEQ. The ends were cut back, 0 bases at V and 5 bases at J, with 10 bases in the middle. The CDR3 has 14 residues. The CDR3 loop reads CASSQDTSGETQYF. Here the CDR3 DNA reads TGTGCCAGCAGCCAAGATACTAGTGGCGAGACCCAGTACTTC.

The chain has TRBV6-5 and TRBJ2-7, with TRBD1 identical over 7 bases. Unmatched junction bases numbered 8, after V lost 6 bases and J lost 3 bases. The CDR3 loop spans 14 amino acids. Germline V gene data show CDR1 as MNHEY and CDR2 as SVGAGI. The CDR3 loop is CASSPGTVFYEQYF. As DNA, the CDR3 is TGTGCCAGCAGCCCCGGGACAGTCTTCTACGAGCAGTACTTC.

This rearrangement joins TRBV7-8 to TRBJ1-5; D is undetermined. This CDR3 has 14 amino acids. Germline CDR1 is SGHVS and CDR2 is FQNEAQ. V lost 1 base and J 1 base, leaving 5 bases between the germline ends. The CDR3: CASSLGHSNQPQHF. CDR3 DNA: TGTGCCAGCAGCTTAGGACACAGCAATCAGCCCCAGCATTTT.

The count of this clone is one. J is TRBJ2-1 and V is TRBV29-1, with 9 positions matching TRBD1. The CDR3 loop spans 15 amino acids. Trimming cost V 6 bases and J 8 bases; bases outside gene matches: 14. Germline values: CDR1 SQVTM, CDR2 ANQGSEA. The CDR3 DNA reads TGCAGCGTCGCACCAACAGGGGGCGTCGGGTATGAGCAGTTCTTC. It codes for CSVAPTGGVGYEQFF.